What follows are 21 T cell receptor beta chains derived from one specimen sequenced in a study of regulatory T cells in long-lasting Graves disease. Regarding time point: newly diagnosed GD, antithyroid drugs for less than 3 months. PBMCs provided the RNA from which the TCR library was made. Libraries of TCR beta came from iRepertoire HTBI primers plus Arm-PCR of CDR3 regions. TCRdb redid the calling of the multiplex PCR reads with MiXCR, one entry per CDR3 protein. The table has 550,000 or so distinct CDR3 sequences, about 12% seen once; the top ten hold approximately 9%. These data were also reused for a study on T cells in Graves' hyperthyroidism and ophthalmopathy.

The sequencing used peripheral blood mononuclear cells (PBMCs), collected at new diagnosis, from a patient treated with antithyroid drugs. The receptors were sampled from a woman younger than 45 with Graves disease.

J is TRBJ2-7 and V is TRBV6-7, with 9 bases lining up with TRBD2. TRBV6-7 is flagged as an ORF with uncertain function. With V trimmed by 2 bases and J by 0 bases, 5 bases remained unmatched. CDR3 size: 16 residues. CDR3 coding DNA: TGTGCCAGCAGTTACCCTTCTAGCGGGATCTCCTACGAGCAGTACTTC. Its translation is CASSYPSSGISYEQYF.

This clonotype showed up many times. This chain joins TRBV28 and TRBJ2-7; D unclear. The germline gives CDR1 MDHEN, CDR2 SYDVKM. This CDR3 contains 15 residues. Trimming shortened V by 3 bases and J by 3 bases, and 15 bases separated the two germline ends. The CDR3 sequence: CASSFHSSDLYEQYF. Written as DNA, the CDR3 is TGTGCCAGCAGTTTCCATTCCTCGGACCTCTACGAGCAGTACTTC.

This clonotype occurred many times. The chain recombines TRBV27 with TRBJ2-7; TRBD2 agrees at 7 bases. The CDR3 runs 14 residues. V was clipped by 3 bases and J by 3 bases; unmatched bases: 5. Germline V gene sequence: CDR1 MNHEY, CDR2 SMNVEV (reference sequence). The CDR3 loop is CASSFGGGYYEQYF. The CDR3 nucleotides read TGTGCCAGCAGTTTCGGCGGGGGATACTACGAGCAGTACTTC.

This clonotype showed up many times. The gene calls are TRBV4-3 and TRBJ2-5; 13 bases match TRBD2. Germline V gives CDR1 LGHNA, CDR2 YSLEER. This CDR3 spans 16 amino acids. V was pared by 0 bases and J by 5 bases, with 3 bases of the junction left unmatched. The CDR3 is CASSQDRTSGSETQYF. In DNA, the CDR3 is TGCGCCAGCAGCCAAGATAGGACTAGCGGGAGCGAGACCCAGTACTTC.

This clonotype was seen ten or more times. The rearrangement links TRBV30 to TRBJ1-6; 7 nucleotides align to TRBD1. The CDR3 covers 12 residues. The V gene's germline CDR1 is GTSNPN and CDR2 SVGIG (reference sequence). The trim removed 0 bases at V and 12 bases at J, leaving 2 bases unmatched. In nucleotides, the CDR3 is TGTGCCTGGAGTGTACAGGGGCTACCCCTCCACTTT. Amino acids: CAWSVQGLPLHF. Supplemented by reference TRBV30 and TRBJ1-6, the full variable domain reads SQTIHQWPATLVQPVGSPLSLECTVEGTSNPNLYWYRQAAGRGLQLLFYSVGIGQISSEVPQNLSASRPQDRQFILSSKKLLLSDSGFYLCAWSVQGLPLHFGNGTRLTVT.

This clonotype was observed many times. This rearrangement joins TRBV19 to TRBJ1-1; D uncertain. Per germline, CDR1 LNHDA and CDR2 SQIVND (reference sequence). V lost 7 bases and J 4 bases, leaving 13 bases between the germline ends. The length of the CDR3 is 13 residues. CDR3 protein: CASNLDGGTEAFF. The CDR3 DNA sequence: TGTGCCAGTAATTTGGACGGAGGCACTGAAGCTTTCTTT.

This chain joins TRBV5-8 and TRBJ2-1; D is ambiguous. CDR3 length: 15 amino acids. The germline V and J ends were trimmed by 0 bases and 4 bases, with 11 bases remaining between them. From germline, CDR1 is SGHTS and CDR2 YDEGEE. The chain's CDR3 is CASSLEAGRYNEQFF. Here the CDR3 DNA reads TGTGCCAGCAGCTTGGAGGCTGGCAGGTACAATGAGCAGTTCTTC.

V usage is TRBV11-3 and J usage is TRBJ2-1, with TRBD2 identical over 7 bases. CDR1 is SGHNT, CDR2 YENEEA, per germline. The CDR3 is made up of 11 amino acids. The ends lost 4 bases at V and 12 bases at J; junction bases unmatched: 3. CDR3 protein: CASSSGLGQFF. The DNA of the CDR3 is TGTGCCAGCAGCTCCGGACTAGGGCAGTTCTTC.

This clonotype was detected ten times or more. The rearrangement uses TRBV20-1 and TRBJ1-1; D not resolved. The V end lost 3 bases, the J end lost 1 base, and 9 bases lay between the germline ends. The V gene's germline CDR1 is DFQATT and CDR2 SNEGSKA (reference sequence). The CDR3 contains 13 residues. Here the CDR3 reads CSASRWTNTEAFF. The CDR3 DNA sequence: TGCAGTGCTAGCAGGTGGACGAACACTGAAGCTTTCTTT.

Ten or more counts support this clonotype. This sequence joins TRBV29-1 and TRBJ2-1, with 8 bases identical to TRBD1. Germline V gene lookup returns CDR1 SQVTM and CDR2 ANQGSEA. J lost 0 bases, V lost 3 bases, and 4 bases had no gene match. The CDR3 is 15 residues long. DNA of the CDR3: TGCAGCGTTGAGGGACAGGCCGGCTCCTACAATGAGCAGTTCTTC. Translation: CSVEGQAGSYNEQFF.

Comments on this clonotype: With a much larger clone just one base away, this may be a read error. V gene TRBV2 combines with J gene TRBJ2-7, with D tentatively TRBD1 (6 bases). In germline, CDR1 is SNHLY, CDR2 FYNNEI. The CDR3 is 13 residues long. Trimming removed 8 bases from V and 2 bases from J, with 13 bases in between. CDR3 region: CASGPGQTYEQYF. The CDR3 DNA reads TGTGCCAGCGGCCCCGGACAGACCTACGAGCAGTACTTC.

The sample holds one count of this clonotype. A read error may explain this, as a much larger clone is one base away. This rearrangement joins TRBV4-1 to TRBJ2-1; the match to TRBD2 covers 10 bases. CDR1 is MGHRA and CDR2 is YSYEKL in the germline V gene. CDR3 size: 15 residues. J gave up 8 bases and V 8 bases, and 12 bases lay outside the gene matches. The CDR3 here is CASGPKLAGKDEQFF. Here the CDR3 DNA reads TGCGCCAGCGGTCCAAAACTAGCGGGAAAGGATGAGCAGTTCTTC.

This clonotype appeared a few times. This rearrangement joins TRBV24-1 to TRBJ2-3, with D hard to call. The germline CDR1 and CDR2 sequences are KGHDR and SFDVKD. The length of the CDR3 is 15 residues. V was pared by 9 bases and J by 0 bases, with 15 bases between. The CDR3 protein is CATSDVGSSTDTQYF. CDR3 coding DNA: TGTGCCACCTCGGACGTCGGCTCTAGCACAGATACGCAGTATTTT.

This clonotype was recorded many times. This sequence joins TRBV7-2 and TRBJ2-1; possibly TRBD2 for D (5 bases). CDR3 length equals 18 residues. The V end lost 7 bases, the J end lost 8 bases, and 30 bases lay between the germline ends. Germline assignment: CDR1 SGHTA and CDR2 FQGNSA. CDR3 sequence reads: CASTPSKSGGHQAYEQFF. The CDR3 DNA follows: TGTGCCAGCACCCCTAGCAAGTCGGGCGGGCACCAGGCCTATGAGCAGTTCTTC.

The chain combines TRBV5-4 with TRBJ2-6, with 12 bases lining up with TRBD1. The CDR3 contains 19 residues. Losses at the gene ends were 4 bases for V and 0 bases for J; bases not matched to a gene: 8. Germline CDR1 SGHNT, CDR2 YYREEE (reference sequence). DNA for the CDR3: TGTGCCAGCAGCCCCAAGAGGGGACAGGGGGCCTCTGGGGCCAACGTCCTGACTTTC. Protein: CASSPKRGQGASGANVLTF.

This clonotype was seen many times. The rearrangement links TRBV29-1 to TRBJ1-4, with TRBD1 as a possible D gene (6 bases). This CDR3 region has 15 residues. Deletions cut 6 bases from V and 8 bases from J, with 22 bases between. Germline V gene sequence: CDR1 SQVTM, CDR2 ANQGSEA. This CDR3 reads CSVGLHYRGQEKLFF. CDR3 DNA sequence: TGCAGCGTCGGACTTCATTACCGAGGACAGGAAAAACTGTTTTTT.

There are a few counts of this clonotype. A far larger clone differs by one base, so this is likely a read error. The CDR3 here is CASSVGSSYNEQFF. DNA of the CDR3: TGTGCCAGCAGCGTAGGGAGCTCCTACAATGAGCAGTTCTTC. The chain recombines TRBV9 with TRBJ2-1; D gene ambiguous. This CDR3 has 14 amino acids. The V end was cut by 0 bases, the J end by 0 bases, with 4 bases between. Germline loops: CDR1 SGDLS, CDR2 YYNGEE.

This clonotype was seen at least ten times. The rearrangement uses TRBV7-2 and TRBJ2-7; TRBD1 is a possible D gene (5 bases). V was clipped by 4 bases and J by 2 bases, with 12 bases between them. Germline CDR1 SGHTA, CDR2 FQGNSA. The CDR3 spans 14 residues. In DNA, the CDR3 is TGTGCCAGCAGCTCAACAGGACCTCCCTACGAGCAGTACTTC. Residues: CASSSTGPPYEQYF.

This clonotype was recorded at least ten times. V is TRBV11-2 and J is TRBJ2-7, with unresolved D. CDR1 is SGHAT and CDR2 is FQNNGV in the germline V gene. V was shortened by 6 bases and J by 3 bases, with 21 bases between the two germline ends. The CDR3 runs to 16 residues. The CDR3: CASSPLFRTSGYEQYF. CDR3 nucleotides: TGTGCCAGCAGTCCCCTGTTCCGGACCTCGGGCTACGAGCAGTACTTC.

A remark on this clonotype: One base away lies a much larger clone, so this may be a sequencing read error. This chain joins TRBV30 and TRBJ2-7; 13 nucleotides match TRBD2. The CDR3 runs 16 residues. Trimming took 5 bases from V and 2 from J; bases not matched to a gene: 9. In germline, CDR1 is GTSNPN, CDR2 SVGIG (reference sequence). CDR3 loop: CAWGKLAGGSAYEQYF. The CDR3 DNA is TGTGCCTGGGGCAAACTAGCGGGAGGGAGTGCCTACGAGCAGTACTTC.

This clonotype was observed at least ten times. This chain connects TRBV11-3 to TRBJ2-1, with D tentatively TRBD1 or TRBD2 (7 bases each). CDR1 is SGHNT and CDR2 is YENEEA in the germline V gene. The V and J ends lost 5 bases and 5 bases respectively, with 19 bases between them. This CDR3 has 16 residues. The CDR3 nucleotides read TGTGCCAGCAGCCCGGGGGGACAGTACTCGGACAATGAGCAGTTCTTC. It translates to CASSPGGQYSDNEQFF.